One and the same sample provided the 15 T cell receptor beta chains below, sequenced in a study of cytomegalovirus exposure and HLA in healthy donors. PCR primers comprised 60 Vbeta and 13 Jbeta primers. Libraries were prepared by immunoSEQ multiplex PCR; TCRdb keeps only in-frame clonotypes and omits some of them. The table lists about 89,000 clones, around 76% of them singletons, with 10% in the top ten. The sample consisted of PBMCs. The receptors here all came from a man younger than 45 in good health and CMV-seropositive.

In the case of this clone: One end of the junction fails to match germline, which may point to a read error. For the CDR3, the DNA is TGTTCCAGCAGCTCCGGGACAGGGTGGAATACGCAGTATTTT. It encodes CSSSSGTGWNTQYF. This chain uses TRBV7-9 with TRBJ2-3, with 9 bases aligning to TRBD1. The CDR3 loop spans 14 amino acids. Germline CDR1 is SEHNR and CDR2 is FQNEAQ (reference sequence).

This chain connects TRBV28 to TRBJ1-4; no clear D. The germline gives CDR1 MDHEN, CDR2 SYDVKM. V was shortened by 4 bases and J by 5 bases, with 17 bases between the two germline ends. The CDR3 has 16 residues. The chain's CDR3 is CASSSSGEGVNEKLFF. The CDR3 DNA sequence: TGTGCCAGCAGTTCCAGTGGTGAGGGTGTGAATGAAAAACTGTTTTTT.

This clone was observed a few times. This chain connects TRBV6-1 to TRBJ1-5, with D unclear. Germline assignment: CDR1 MNHNS and CDR2 SASEGT. Trimming shortened V by 0 bases and J by 4 bases, and 10 bases separated the two germline ends. CDR3 length: 15 residues. The CDR3 sequence is CASSEAPERNQPQHF. CDR3 sequence (DNA): TGTGCCAGCAGTGAAGCGCCTGAGAGGAATCAGCCCCAGCATTTT.

The CDR3: CASSFRTHTEAFF. The CDR3 DNA is TGTGCCAGCAGTTTCAGAACCCACACTGAAGCTTTCTTT. This chain uses TRBV28 with TRBJ1-1; D not resolved. Per germline, CDR1 MDHEN and CDR2 SYDVKM. The CDR3 length is 13 residues. The germline V and J ends were trimmed by 3 bases and 3 bases, with 8 bases remaining between them.

V is TRBV2 and J is TRBJ2-3, with 10 bases that match TRBD1. CDR1 and CDR2 (germline): SNHLY, FYNNEI. V lost 3 bases and J lost 4; bases outside the gene matches: 7. The CDR3 length is 16 residues. CDR3 DNA: TGTGCCAGCAGTGACGGGCCGGGACAGGGGTCAGATACGCAGTATTTT. This sequence encodes CASSDGPGQGSDTQYF.

CDR3: CASSLGLWAGPRDQYF. The CDR3 region has the DNA TGTGCCAGCAGCTTGGGGTTGTGGGCAGGCCCGAGAGACCAGTACTTC. The rearrangement links TRBV5-5 to TRBJ2-5; D unresolved. V was clipped by 0 bases and J by 10 bases, with 22 bases between them. The CDR3 length is 16 residues. CDR1 SGHKS and CDR2 YYEKEE come from the germline V gene (reference sequence).

This clone was counted a few times. V and J are TRBV10-3 and TRBJ1-1; tentative D call: TRBD1 (5 bases). The CDR3 contains 15 residues. CDR1 is ENHRY, CDR2 SYGVKD, per germline. The ends were cut back, 1 base at V and 0 bases at J, with 9 bases in the middle. CDR3 in DNA: TGTGCCATCAGTGAGTGGGAGGGGTTGAACACTGAAGCTTTCTTT. Its translation: CAISEWEGLNTEAFF.

J is TRBJ1-2 and V is TRBV30, with TRBD1 identical over 7 bases. This CDR3 comprises 15 residues. Germline V lookup: CDR1 GTSNPN, CDR2 SVGIG (reference sequence). V was clipped by 2 bases and J by 0 bases; unmatched bases: 6. In DNA, the CDR3 is TGTGCCTGGAGTCTACCGGGACAGACTAACTATGGCTACACCTTC. Translated: CAWSLPGQTNYGYTF.

J is TRBJ2-2 and V is TRBV6-1; perhaps TRBD1 as D (5 bases). The CDR3 spans 15 residues. V lost 2 bases and J lost 5, with 12 bases in between. Germline V gives CDR1 MNHNS, CDR2 SASEGT. The CDR3 sequence: CASSEQGEITGELFF. The CDR3 nucleotides are TGTGCCAGCAGTGAACAGGGTGAAATTACCGGGGAGCTGTTTTTT.

J is TRBJ2-4 and V is TRBV5-1, with D possibly TRBD1 on 5 matching bases. The CDR3 totals 14 residues. V lost 1 base, J lost 10 bases, and 15 bases lay in between. Germline CDR1 is SGHRS and CDR2 is YFSETQ. For the CDR3, the DNA is TGCGCCAGCAGCTTGAGGGCAGGGCTAGGGATTCAGTACTTC. Amino acids: CASSLRAGLGIQYF.

This rearrangement joins TRBV28 to TRBJ2-7, with 10 nucleotides matching TRBD1. Unmatched junction bases numbered 10, after V lost 7 bases and J lost 4 bases. Per the germline V gene, CDR1 is MDHEN and CDR2 is SYDVKM. The CDR3 loop spans 15 amino acids. For the CDR3, the DNA is TGTGCCAGCACCACGCCGGGACAGGGGTATTACGAGCAGTACTTC. This gives the protein CASTTPGQGYYEQYF.

A note on this clone: A read error may account for a junction end that differs from germline. The rearrangement uses TRBV7-7 and TRBJ2-2, with 10 positions matching TRBD1. The length of the CDR3 is 15 residues. The germline V gene has CDR1 SSHAT and CDR2 FNYEAQ (reference sequence). CDR3 loop: CASRAGTGVPGELFF. DNA for the CDR3: TGTGCTAGCAGAGCCGGGACAGGGGTTCCCGGGGAGCTGTTTTTT.

A single count supports this clone. This rearrangement joins TRBV28 to TRBJ1-3, with TRBD1 as a possible D gene (5 bases). The CDR3 is made up of 16 amino acids. Germline V gives CDR1 MDHEN, CDR2 SYDVKM. V was cut by 0 bases and J by 6 bases, with 15 bases left in between. DNA of the CDR3: TGTGCCAGCAGTTTATGGGGGCCTACTCTGGAAAACACCATATATTTT. The encoded protein is CASSLWGPTLENTIYF.

The gene calls are TRBV25-1 and TRBJ2-7; possibly TRBD1 for D (6 bases). V was trimmed by 4 bases and J by 4 bases, leaving 14 bases between them. The CDR3 spans 14 residues. CDR1 is MGHDK, CDR2 SYGVNS, per germline. Written as DNA, the CDR3 is TGTGCCAGCAGTGCAGGGGCTAGTTTATACGAGCAGTACTTC. It encodes CASSAGASLYEQYF.

The rearrangement joins TRBV12-1 to TRBJ2-7; no DNA check was done on the table's D call, TRBD2. TRBV12-1 is designated a pseudogene. This CDR3 is built from 17 residues. CDR3: CASSSLRTRFLSYEQYF. The CDR3 coding sequence is TGTGCCAGCAGCTCCTTGCGGACTCGATTCCTCTCCTACGAGCAGTACTTC.